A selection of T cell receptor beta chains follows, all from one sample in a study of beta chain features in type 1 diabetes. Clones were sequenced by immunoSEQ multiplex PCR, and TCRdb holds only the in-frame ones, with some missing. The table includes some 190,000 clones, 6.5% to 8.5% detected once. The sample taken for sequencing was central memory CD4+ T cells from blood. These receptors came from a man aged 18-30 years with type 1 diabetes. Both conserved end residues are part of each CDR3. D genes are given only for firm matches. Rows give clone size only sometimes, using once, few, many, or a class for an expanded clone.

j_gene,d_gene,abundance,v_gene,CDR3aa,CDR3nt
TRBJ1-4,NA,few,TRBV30,CASNLSPGSDEKLFF,TGTGCCTCGAACCTCTCTCCGGGGTCAGATGAAAAACTGTTTTTT
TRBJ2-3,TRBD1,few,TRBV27,CASSPYRGSTDTQYF,TGTGCCAGCAGTCCCTACAGGGGAAGCACAGATACGCAGTATTTT
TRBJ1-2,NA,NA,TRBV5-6,CASSLDRVGGYTF,TGTGCCAGCAGCTTGGACAGGGTCGGGGGCTACACCTTC
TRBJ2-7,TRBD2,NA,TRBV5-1,CASSRAGVDHEQYF,TGCGCCAGCAGCCGGGCGGGAGTCGACCACGAGCAGTACTTC
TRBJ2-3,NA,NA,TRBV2,CASNQGLSNTDTQYF,TGTGCCAGCAACCAGGGTTTGTCTAACACAGATACGCAGTATTTT
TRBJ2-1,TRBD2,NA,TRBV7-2,CASSLASGTSIYNEQFF,TGTGCCAGCAGCTTAGCCTCCGGGACTAGCATCTACAATGAGCAGTTCTTC
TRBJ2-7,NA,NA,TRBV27,CASSFGYGYEQYF,TGTGCCAGCAGTTTTGGGTACGGGTACGAGCAGTACTTC
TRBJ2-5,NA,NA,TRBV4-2,CASSDSGEGETQYF,TGTGCCAGCAGCGATAGCGGAGAGGGAGAGACCCAGTACTTC
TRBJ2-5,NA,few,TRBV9,CASSVSAADPAAQYF,TGTGCCAGCAGCGTATCTGCCGCCGATCCAGCGGCCCAGTACTTC
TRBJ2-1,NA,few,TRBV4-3,CASSQEARNEQFF,TGCGCCAGCAGCCAAGAAGCCCGCAATGAGCAGTTCTTC
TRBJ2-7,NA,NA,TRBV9,CASSPRSKTRQYF,TGTGCCAGCAGCCCTCGGTCGAAAACGCGGCAGTACTTC
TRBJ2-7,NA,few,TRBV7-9,CASSLSLASSYEQYF,TGTGCCAGCAGCTTAAGTCTAGCGAGCTCCTACGAGCAGTACTTC
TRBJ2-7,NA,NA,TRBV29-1,CSVAGWSHEQYF,TGCAGCGTTGCGGGTTGGTCTCACGAGCAGTACTTC
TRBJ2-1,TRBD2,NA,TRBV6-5,CASVRERGYNEQFF,TGTGCCAGCGTGCGGGAGCGGGGGTACAATGAGCAGTTCTTC
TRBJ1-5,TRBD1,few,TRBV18,CASSRVGQGSNQPQHF,TGTGCCAGCTCACGGGTGGGACAGGGCAGCAATCAGCCCCAGCATTTT
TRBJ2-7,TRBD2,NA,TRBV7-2,CASSLNPGGPEQYF,TGTGCCAGCAGCTTGAATCCGGGAGGGCCCGAGCAGTACTTC
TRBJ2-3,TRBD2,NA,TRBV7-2,CASIETSGRAGTQYF,TGTGCCAGCATCGAGACTAGCGGGAGGGCCGGTACGCAGTATTTT
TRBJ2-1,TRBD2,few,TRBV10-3,CAISDIPGLAHEQFF,TGTGCCATCAGTGATATCCCGGGACTAGCCCATGAGCAGTTCTTC
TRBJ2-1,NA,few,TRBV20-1,CSARDLLAGVF,TGCAGTGCTAGAGATTTACTAGCTGGGGTCTTC
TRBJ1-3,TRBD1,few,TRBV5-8,CASSSQGASTGNTIYF,TGTGCCAGCAGCTCGCAGGGGGCATCGACGGGAAACACCATATATTTT
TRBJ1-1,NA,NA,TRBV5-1,CASSWNGRGDTEAFF,TGCGCCAGCAGCTGGAACGGGCGCGGGGACACTGAAGCTTTCTTT
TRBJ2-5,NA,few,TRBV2,CASSGAWTQYF,TGTGCCAGCAGTGGGGCGTGGACCCAGTACTTC
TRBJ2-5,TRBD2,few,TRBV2,CASSARRGYQETQYF,TGTGCCAGCAGTGCGAGGCGGGGGTACCAAGAGACCCAGTACTTC
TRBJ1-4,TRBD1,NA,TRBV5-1,CASSFDRAGGKLFF,TGCGCCAGCAGCTTTGACAGGGCGGGCGGAAAACTGTTTTTT
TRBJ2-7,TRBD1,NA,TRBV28,CASRKQGQGYEQYF,TGTGCCAGCAGGAAACAGGGACAGGGCTACGAGCAGTACTTC
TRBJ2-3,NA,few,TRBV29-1,CSVEAGSNTQYF,TGCAGCGTTGAAGCGGGAAGTAATACGCAGTATTTT
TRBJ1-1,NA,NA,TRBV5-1,CASSLLFSTEAFF,TGCGCCAGCAGCCTTTTGTTTTCCACTGAAGCTTTCTTT
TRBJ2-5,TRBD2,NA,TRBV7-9,CASSLASQGGLETQYF,TGTGCCAGCAGCTTAGCGAGTCAGGGAGGGCTAGAGACCCAGTACTTC
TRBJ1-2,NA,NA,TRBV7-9,CASSFQGGPYGYTF,TGTGCCAGCAGCTTCCAAGGGGGACCCTATGGCTACACCTTC
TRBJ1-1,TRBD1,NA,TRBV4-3,CASSPRQGWAEAFF,TGCGCCAGCAGCCCTCGACAGGGGTGGGCTGAAGCTTTCTTT
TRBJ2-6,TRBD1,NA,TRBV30,CAWTRRGPASSYGANVLTF,TGTGCCTGGACCCGCAGGGGGCCGGCTAGTTCATATGGGGCCAACGTCCTGACTTTC
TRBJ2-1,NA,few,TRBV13,CASSQTGLNNEQFF,TGTGCCAGCAGCCAAACAGGGCTCAACAATGAGCAGTTCTTC
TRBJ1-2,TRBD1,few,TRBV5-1,CASSGGTGGAGYGYTF,TGCGCCAGCAGCGGGGGTACAGGGGGCGCGGGCTATGGCTACACCTTC
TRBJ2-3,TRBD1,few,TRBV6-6,CASTGQGNTDTQYF,TGTGCCAGCACCGGACAGGGGAACACAGATACGCAGTATTTT
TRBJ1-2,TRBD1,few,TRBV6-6,CASSSGTGVLMNGYTF,TGTGCCAGCAGCTCCGGGACAGGGGTACTGATGAATGGCTACACCTTC
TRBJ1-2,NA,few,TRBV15,CATSRDRVVYGYTF,TGTGCCACCAGCAGAGACAGGGTGGTCTATGGCTACACCTTC
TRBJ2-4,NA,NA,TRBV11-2,CASSLTAAKNIQYF,TGTGCCAGCAGCTTGACAGCAGCCAAAAACATTCAGTACTTC
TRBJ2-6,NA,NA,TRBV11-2,CASSLVRATAGANVLTF,TGTGCCAGCAGCTTAGTCCGCGCCACCGCTGGGGCCAACGTCCTGACTTTC
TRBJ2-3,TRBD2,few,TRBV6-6,CASSFSSGSTDTQYF,TGTGCCAGCAGTTTCTCTAGCGGTAGCACAGATACGCAGTATTTT
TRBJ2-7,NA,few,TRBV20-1,CSATTRNEQYF,TGCAGTGCTACCACGAGGAACGAGCAGTACTTC
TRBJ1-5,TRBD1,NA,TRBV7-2,CASSLQGTVSNQPQHF,TGTGCCAGCAGCTTACAAGGGACAGTGAGCAATCAGCCCCAGCATTTT
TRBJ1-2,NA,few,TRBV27,CASSLSGRNGYTF,TGTGCCAGCAGTTTATCAGGCAGGAACGGCTACACCTTC
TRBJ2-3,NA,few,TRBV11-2,CASSYASDTQYF,TGTGCCAGCAGTTACGCGTCCGATACGCAGTATTTT
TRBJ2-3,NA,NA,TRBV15,CATSREGGTQYF,TGTGCCACCAGCAGAGAGGGGGGTACGCAGTATTTT
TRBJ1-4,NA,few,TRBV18,CASSPRVGEKLFF,TGTGCCAGCTCACCCAGGGTTGGTGAAAAACTGTTTTTT
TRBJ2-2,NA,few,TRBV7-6,CASSLEYRGGAGELFF,TGTGCCAGCAGCTTAGAGTACAGGGGGGGAGCCGGGGAGCTGTTTTTT
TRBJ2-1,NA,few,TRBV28,CASSFNSGRFF,TGTGCCAGCAGTTTCAACTCGGGTCGGTTCTTC
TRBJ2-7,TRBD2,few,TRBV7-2,CASSLALSGGREDEQYF,TGTGCCAGCAGCTTAGCGCTATCTGGCGGGAGAGAAGACGAGCAGTACTTC
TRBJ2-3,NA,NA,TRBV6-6,CASRLDKDTQYF,TGTGCCAGCAGACTCGATAAGGATACGCAGTATTTT
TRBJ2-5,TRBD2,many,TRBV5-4,CASSLVLAGTETQYF,TGTGCCAGCAGCTTGGTACTAGCGGGGACAGAGACCCAGTACTTC
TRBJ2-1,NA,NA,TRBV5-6,CASSLSRTLAYNEQFF,TGTGCCAGCAGCTTGTCGCGGACTCTAGCCTACAATGAGCAGTTCTTC
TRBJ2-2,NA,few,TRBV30,CAWSVLGTLSGELFF,TGTGCCTGGAGTGTACTTGGGACACTTAGCGGGGAGCTGTTTTTT